Below are 24 T cell receptor beta chains sequenced from a single sample in a study of cytomegalovirus exposure and HLA in healthy donors. The PCR had 60 Vbeta and 13 Jbeta primers. Data came from immunoSEQ multiplex PCR; TCRdb stores just in-frame clones and leaves some out. This table holds about 200,000 clones, 60% to 85% found once. The sample taken for sequencing was PBMCs. These receptors were obtained from a man between 40 and 49 years old in good health and CMV-seronegative.

This chain joins TRBV9 and TRBJ2-1; tentatively, D is TRBD1 (6 bases). V dropped 0 bases and J dropped 2 bases, with 12 bases sitting between them. CDR3 length: 16 residues. Per the germline V gene, CDR1 is SGDLS and CDR2 is YYNGEE. DNA for the CDR3: TGTGCCAGCAGCGTAGGGGGGCAGGGTGCCTACAATGAGCAGTTCTTC. Translated: CASSVGGQGAYNEQFF. Combining the CDR3 with reference TRBV9 and TRBJ2-1 gives the whole variable domain DSGVTQTPKHLITATGQRVTLRCSPRSGDLSVYWYQQSLDQGLQFLIQYYNGEERAKGNILERFSAQQFPDLHSELNLSSLELGDSALYFCASSVGGQGAYNEQFFGPGTRLTVL.

The chain combines TRBV6-5 with TRBJ1-4; D may be TRBD1 (6 bases). Between the trimmed V and J ends, which lost 5 bases and 8 bases, there was a span of 15 bases. Germline V CDR1 and CDR2: MNHEY, SVGAGI. The CDR3 length is 14 residues. The CDR3 loop is CASSPTGMGEKLFF. CDR3 DNA: TGTGCCAGCAGTCCCACAGGGATGGGAGAAAAACTGTTTTTT.

This clone showed up just once. The chain links TRBV5-6 to TRBJ1-5, with 9 bases fitting TRBD1. V shed 3 bases, J shed 2 bases, and the junction held 6 bases outside the gene matches. CDR1 is SGHDT, CDR2 YYEEEE, per germline. The CDR3 consists of 16 residues. The CDR3 sequence is CASSSGTGNGNQPQHF. CDR3 coding DNA: TGTGCCAGCAGCTCCGGGACAGGGAATGGCAATCAGCCCCAGCATTTT.

In its sample, this clone was seen once. The chain recombines TRBV19 with TRBJ1-1; D not certain. This CDR3 is 13 amino acids long. V lost 7 bases and J 4 bases, leaving 13 bases between the germline ends. From germline, CDR1 is LNHDA and CDR2 SQIVND (reference sequence). The CDR3 reads CASNNAVATEAFF. The DNA for the CDR3 is TGTGCCAGTAATAATGCGGTGGCCACTGAAGCTTTCTTT.

V and J are TRBV28 and TRBJ1-1; no definite D call. The V gene lost 7 bases and the J gene lost 0 bases, with 15 bases spanning the gap. The CDR3 has 15 residues. Germline CDR1 and CDR2: MDHEN and SYDVKM. CDR3 nucleotides: TGTGCCAGCACTTTTGTGGGGAGCCTGAACACTGAAGCTTTCTTT. Amino acids: CASTFVGSLNTEAFF.

This clone was counted only a few times. The chain links TRBV19 to TRBJ2-7; D possibly corresponds to TRBD2 (5 bases). The V and J ends lost 9 bases and 0 bases respectively, with 9 bases between them. The CDR3 totals 12 residues. Per the germline V gene, CDR1 is LNHDA and CDR2 is SQIVND (reference sequence). The CDR3 nucleotides are TGTGCCAGCCACGGGAACTCCTACGAGCAGTACTTC. Protein sequence: CASHGNSYEQYF.

The chain uses TRBV7-2 and TRBJ1-1; the D gene is possibly TRBD1 (6 bases). The CDR3 has 13 amino acids. V was trimmed by 3 bases and J by 10 bases, leaving 15 bases between them. Looked up from germline, CDR1 is SGHTA and CDR2 is FQGNSA. The CDR3 nucleotides read TGTGCCAGCAGCTTTACAGGGATTCGAGGAGCTTTCTTT. Translated: CASSFTGIRGAFF. Full variable domain (remainder filled in from reference TRBV7-2 and TRBJ1-1): GAGVSQSPSNKVTEKGKDVELRCDPISGHTALYWYRQSLGQGLEFLIYFQGNSAPDKSGLPSDRFSAERTGGSVSTLTIQRTQQEDSAVYLCASSFTGIRGAFFGQGTRLTVV.

The chain links TRBV7-4 to TRBJ1-5, with 8 bases identical to TRBD1. V trimming: 11 bases; J trimming: 4 bases; junction bases outside the gene matches: 16. Germline loops: CDR1 SGHVT, CDR2 SQSDAQ. This CDR3 has 16 amino acids. CDR3 protein: CARSGTGGWSNQPQHF. The CDR3 DNA reads as TGTGCCCGATCCGGGACAGGAGGATGGTCGAATCAGCCCCAGCATTTT.

The chain combines TRBV4-2 with TRBJ1-2; TRBD1 aligns across 9 bases. This CDR3 is built from 15 residues. With V trimmed by 1 base and J by 6 bases, 6 bases remained unmatched. Germline values: CDR1 LGHNA, CDR2 YNFKEQ. CDR3 protein: CASSQGATGGNGYTF. The CDR3 DNA follows: TGTGCCAGCAGCCAAGGGGCGACAGGGGGTAATGGCTACACCTTC.

V gene TRBV9 combines with J gene TRBJ1-6; 7 bases fit TRBD1. This CDR3 has 15 residues. J lost 6 bases, V lost 5 bases, and 8 bases had no gene match. Germline CDR1 SGDLS, CDR2 YYNGEE. The CDR3 protein is CASSALGGLNSPLHF. The CDR3 nucleotides read TGTGCCAGCAGTGCCTTAGGGGGCCTTAATTCACCCCTCCACTTT.

On this clone: Sequence at one end of the junction differs from germline and may be a read error. The chain uses TRBV7-9 and TRBJ2-7, with TRBD1 matching over 8 bases. The CDR3 contains 16 residues. Germline CDR1 reads SEHNR; CDR2 reads FQNEAQ (reference sequence). The chain's CDR3 is CSSTSTPGTGFYEQYF. In DNA, the CDR3 is TGTTCCAGCACCTCCACCCCCGGGACAGGATTTTACGAGCAGTACTTC.

This clone was detected only once. The chain links TRBV10-3 to TRBJ1-1; D is possibly TRBD1 (6 bases). The length of the CDR3 is 15 residues. Germline V gene lookup returns CDR1 ENHRY and CDR2 SYGVKD. Trimming left V 4 bases short and J 0 bases short, with 12 bases between. The CDR3 sequence is CAISGAGTMNTEAFF. The CDR3 nucleotides are TGTGCCATCAGTGGCGCCGGGACAATGAACACTGAAGCTTTCTTT.

The chain couples TRBV5-1 to TRBJ2-6; 7 bases fit TRBD1. Germline values: CDR1 SGHRS, CDR2 YFSETQ. V dropped 4 bases and J dropped 0; count of bases not matched to a gene: 10. The CDR3 covers 18 residues. The CDR3 spells CASSPRDRSSSGANVLTF. CDR3 sequence (DNA): TGCGCCAGCAGCCCCCGGGACAGATCCAGCTCTGGGGCCAACGTCCTGACTTTC.

In this sample, this clone turned up a few times. V usage is TRBV5-1 and J usage is TRBJ2-5; 8 nucleotides align to TRBD1. Trimming took 4 bases from V and 5 from J; bases not matched to a gene: 10. The CDR3 covers 15 residues. Germline V gene sequence: CDR1 SGHRS, CDR2 YFSETQ. CDR3 sequence (DNA): TGCGCCAGCAGCAACGGACAGGGTGGGGCGGAGACCCAGTACTTC. The encoded protein is CASSNGQGGAETQYF.

This sequence joins TRBV7-3 and TRBJ2-1, with 9 nucleotides matching TRBD2. The CDR3 is 16 residues long. The V and J ends lost 5 bases and 9 bases, in that order; junction bases with no gene match: 14. CDR1 is SGHTA, CDR2 FQGTGA, per germline. CDR3 sequence: CASSRQGERGVGEQFF. For the CDR3, the DNA is TGTGCCAGCAGCCGCCAAGGGGAGCGGGGGGTCGGTGAGCAGTTCTTC.

The chain employs TRBV29-1 and TRBJ2-7, with 9 bases aligning to TRBD1. Germline-derived CDR1 and CDR2 are SQVTM and ANQGSEA. The J segment lost 0 bases and the V segment lost 6 bases, leaving 3 bases of the junction unmatched. The CDR3 consists of 13 residues. CDR3 bases: TGCAGCGTCTCGGGACAGGGCTCCTACGAGCAGTACTTC. Translated, it gives CSVSGQGSYEQYF.

This chain connects TRBV2 to TRBJ2-7; D unresolved. Germline lookup yields CDR1 SNHLY and CDR2 FYNNEI. V gave up 3 bases and J gave up 5 bases, with 17 bases separating them. This CDR3 comprises 15 residues. The CDR3, as DNA: TGTGCCAGCAGTGAGGCCACCTCAATGTTCGACGAGCAGTACTTC. This gives the protein CASSEATSMFDEQYF.

This clone was seen a single time. The rearrangement links TRBV18 to TRBJ2-7; TRBD2 aligns across 11 bases. This CDR3 region has 15 residues. V lost 3 bases to trimming and J lost 6 bases; unmatched junction nucleotides: 7. Germline values: CDR1 KGHSH, CDR2 LQKENI. The CDR3 nucleotides are TGTGCCAGCTCACCCTTCGGACTAGCGGGCGCCGAGCAGTACTTC. Its translation: CASSPFGLAGAEQYF.

The genes are TRBV20-1 and TRBJ1-2; TRBD1 aligns across 8 bases. V lost 6 bases and J lost 8; bases outside the gene matches: 5. Germline V gene data show CDR1 as DFQATT and CDR2 as SNEGSKA (reference sequence). The CDR3 is 11 residues long. The CDR3 protein is CSAQDREGYTF. The CDR3 DNA reads as TGCAGTGCACAGGACAGGGAAGGCTACACCTTC.

The chain is built from TRBV7-9 and TRBJ1-5; D unresolved. The CDR3 has 12 amino acids. Germline lookup yields CDR1 SEHNR and CDR2 FQNEAQ (reference sequence). Trimming removed 5 bases at V and 7 bases at J, with 9 bases between. The CDR3 sequence: CASSTQKQPQHF. In DNA form, the CDR3 reads TGTGCCAGCAGCACACAAAAGCAGCCCCAGCATTTT. Drawing the rest from reference TRBV7-9 and TRBJ1-5, the complete variable domain is DTGVSQNPRHKITKRGQNVTFRCDPISEHNRLYWYRQTLGQGPEFLTYFQNEAQLEKSRLLSDRFSAERPKGSFSTLEIQRTEQGDSAMYLCASSTQKQPQHFGDGTRLSIL.

V gene TRBV7-3 combines with J gene TRBJ2-2; D is unclear. CDR1 is SGHTA, CDR2 FQGTGA, per germline. The CDR3 totals 15 residues. V was trimmed by 3 bases and J by 0 bases, leaving 8 bases between them. DNA of the CDR3: TGTGCCAGCAGCTTCGGAGCAACGAACACCGGGGAGCTGTTTTTT. It is translated as CASSFGATNTGELFF.

J is TRBJ1-1 and V is TRBV10-3; 10 bases match TRBD1. The CDR3 loop spans 13 amino acids. V lost 8 bases, J lost 3 bases, and 3 bases stayed unmatched. Germline loops: CDR1 ENHRY, CDR2 SYGVKD. The CDR3 nucleotides are TGTGCCATCGCCGGGACAGGGGACACTGAAGCTTTCTTT. This codes for CAIAGTGDTEAFF.

The chain carries TRBV7-2 and TRBJ2-3; D gene unclear. The germline V gene has CDR1 SGHTA and CDR2 FQGNSA. The CDR3 is 15 amino acids. Trimming stripped 2 bases from V and 0 bases from J, with 9 bases between. CDR3 sequence (DNA): TGTGCCAGCAGCTTACTGCCAGTAAGCACAGATACGCAGTATTTT. This translates into CASSLLPVSTDTQYF.

The V call is TRBV6-1, the J call TRBJ1-1; D call uncertain. The CDR3 contains 12 residues. V lost 6 bases and J 5 bases, leaving 10 bases between the germline ends. CDR1 is MNHNS, CDR2 SASEGT, per germline. CDR3 in amino acids: CASSRRSTEAFF. Written as DNA, the CDR3 is TGTGCCAGCAGCCGGAGAAGTACTGAAGCTTTCTTT.